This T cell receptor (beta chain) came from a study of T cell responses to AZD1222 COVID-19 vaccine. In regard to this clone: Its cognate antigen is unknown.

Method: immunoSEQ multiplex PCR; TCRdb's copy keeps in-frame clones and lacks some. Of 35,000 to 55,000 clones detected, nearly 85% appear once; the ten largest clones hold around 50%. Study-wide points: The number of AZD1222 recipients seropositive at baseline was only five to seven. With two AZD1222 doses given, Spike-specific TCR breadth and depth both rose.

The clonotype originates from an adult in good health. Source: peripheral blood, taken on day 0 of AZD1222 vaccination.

The CDR3 spells CASSLSGFNSPLHF. The DNA for the CDR3 is TGTGCCAGCAGCTTATCAGGGTTCAATTCACCCCTCCACTTT. J is TRBJ1-6 and V is TRBV7-9, with a weak D call TRBD1 (5 bases). Trimming removed 2 bases from V and 7 bases from J, with 9 bases in between. Germline CDR1 SEHNR, CDR2 FQNEAQ (reference sequence). This CDR3 contains 14 residues. The full variable domain, with the rest looked up from reference TRBV7-9 and TRBJ1-6, is DTGVSQNPRHKITKRGQNVTFRCDPISEHNRLYWYRQTLGQGPEFLTYFQNEAQLEKSRLLSDRFSAERPKGSFSTLEIQRTEQGDSAMYLCASSLSGFNSPLHFGNGTRLTVT.